This T cell receptor beta chain was retrieved from a study of cytomegalovirus exposure and HLA in healthy donors. Study results and caveats: The majority of TCR sequences were rare, yet some public TCRs appeared in many donors. A likely sequencing artifact accounted for one observed cluster of highly shared sequence variants.

With 60 Vbeta and 13 Jbeta primers, the PCR was carried out. The method was immunoSEQ multiplex PCR; TCRdb's version includes in-frame clones alone and lacks a portion of them. The sample carries about 200,000 clones, roughly three quarters recorded once. Turning to this clone: Its antigen is undetermined.

V trimming: 3 bases; J trimming: 9 bases; junction bases outside the gene matches: 3. This CDR3 comprises 12 residues. Germline values: CDR1 SGHNT, CDR2 YYREEE (reference sequence). Sequencing used PBMCs. This chain joins TRBV5-4 and TRBJ2-7, with TRBD1 matching over 10 bases. The origin of this receptor is a man aged 45-65 years in good health and CMV-seronegative. The CDR3 loop is CASSSTGGAQYF. CDR3 nucleotides: TGTGCCAGCAGCTCGACAGGGGGCGCGCAGTACTTC.